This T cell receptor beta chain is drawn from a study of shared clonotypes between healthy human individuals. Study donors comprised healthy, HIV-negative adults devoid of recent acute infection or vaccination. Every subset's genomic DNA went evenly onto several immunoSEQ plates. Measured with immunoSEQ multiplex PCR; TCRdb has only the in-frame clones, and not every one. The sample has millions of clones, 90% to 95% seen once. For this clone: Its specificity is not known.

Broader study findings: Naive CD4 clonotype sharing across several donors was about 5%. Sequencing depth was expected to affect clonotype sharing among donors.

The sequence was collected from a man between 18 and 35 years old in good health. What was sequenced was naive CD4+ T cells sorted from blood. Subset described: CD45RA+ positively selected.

In nucleotides, the CDR3 is TGTGCCAGCAGCTTAGGTGCCGAAAAACTGTTTTTT. It codes for CASSLGAEKLFF. The chain joins TRBV7-9 to TRBJ1-4; no clear D. Germline V gene lookup returns CDR1 SEHNR and CDR2 FQNEAQ (reference sequence). The CDR3 sequence is 12 residues long. V dropped 1 base and J dropped 8 bases, with 5 bases sitting between them.